These 19 T cell receptor beta chains came from one sample sequenced in a study of blood T cell repertoires in COVID-19. Only in-frame clones appear in the TCRdb table, and some are missing; sequencing was by immunoSEQ multiplex PCR. In the table there are 210,000 or so clones, around 90% of which are singletons. Sequenced sample: peripheral blood. The receptor source for this set is a man aged 50 or older with acute or convalescent COVID-19.

The chain carries TRBV27 and TRBJ2-7; 7 positions match TRBD1. Germline-derived CDR1 and CDR2 are MNHEY and SMNVEV (reference sequence). CDR3 size: 16 residues. Trimming at V came to 0 bases and at J to 2 bases, leaving 7 bases not matched to a gene. Here the CDR3 DNA reads TGTGCCAGCAGTTTATCGGCGACAGGGATCCCCTACGAGCAGTACTTC. Protein: CASSLSATGIPYEQYF.

The genes are TRBV3-1 (or the pseudogene TRBV3-2) and TRBJ2-6; TRBD1 might be the D (5 bases). V was clipped by 0 bases and J by 0 bases, with 18 bases between them. CDR3 length equals 20 residues. Germline CDR1 LGHDT, CDR2 YNNKEL (reference sequence). The CDR3 bases are TGTGCCAGCAGCCAAGACCATCCTCAGGGAATACCCTCTGGGGCCAACGTCCTGACTTTC. It codes for CASSQDHPQGIPSGANVLTF.

This chain links TRBV15 with TRBJ1-4; tentative D call: TRBD1 (5 bases). This CDR3 has 15 amino acids. Trimming removed 0 bases at V and 7 bases at J, with 12 bases between. The germline V gene has CDR1 LNHNV and CDR2 YYDKDF (reference sequence). The CDR3 protein is CATSRDKGFGEKLFF. The CDR3 nucleotides are TGTGCCACCAGCAGAGATAAGGGGTTCGGTGAAAAACTGTTTTTT.

The chain is built from TRBV7-9 and TRBJ1-2; D is perhaps TRBD1 (6 bases). The CDR3 runs to 13 residues. Germline V gene data show CDR1 as SEHNR and CDR2 as FQNEAQ (reference sequence). Trimming left V 6 bases short and J 2 bases short, with 10 bases between. The CDR3 coding sequence is TGTGCCAGCAGTTACGGGACAAACTATGGCTACACCTTC. This gives the protein CASSYGTNYGYTF.

The genes are TRBV6-6 and TRBJ1-5, with TRBD1 identical over 7 bases. The CDR3 has 13 amino acids. V shed 3 bases and J 7 bases; nucleotides not matched to a gene: 3. CDR1 and CDR2 from the germline V gene are MNHNY and SVGAGI (reference sequence). CDR3: CASSYGGGQPQHF. The DNA of the CDR3 is TGTGCCAGCAGTTATGGAGGGGGCCAGCCCCAGCATTTT.

The gene calls are TRBV7-2 and TRBJ1-1; 8 bases fit TRBD1. The trim removed 2 bases at V and 6 bases at J, leaving 17 bases unmatched. CDR1 is SGHTA, CDR2 FQGNSA, per germline. CDR3 length equals 18 residues. CDR3 DNA: TGTGCCAGCAGCTTATCCCCGTTAGCAGGGGGCATTTTCTCTGAAGCTTTCTTT. This translates into CASSLSPLAGGIFSEAFF.

The chain is built from TRBV7-9 and TRBJ2-5, with TRBD1 matching over 7 bases. The CDR3 is 14 residues long. After removal of 7 bases from V and 1 base from J, the junction contained 6 bases not matched to a gene. Germline CDR1 is SEHNR and CDR2 is FQNEAQ (reference sequence). The CDR3 coding sequence is TGTGCCAGCACCGAAGCAGGGGGCCAAGAGACCCAGTACTTC. It is translated as CASTEAGGQETQYF.

This rearrangement joins TRBV30 to TRBJ2-2, with TRBD2 as a possible D gene (5 bases). This CDR3 contains 14 residues. Germline values: CDR1 GTSNPN, CDR2 SVGIG (reference sequence). Trimming removed 0 bases at V and 4 bases at J, with 9 bases between. CDR3 region: CAWSVLDITGELFF. CDR3 sequence (DNA): TGTGCCTGGAGTGTACTAGATATCACCGGGGAGCTGTTTTTT. Variable domain in full (rest from reference TRBV30 and TRBJ2-2): SQTIHQWPATLVQPVGSPLSLECTVEGTSNPNLYWYRQAAGRGLQLLFYSVGIGQISSEVPQNLSASRPQDRQFILSSKKLLLSDSGFYLCAWSVLDITGELFFGEGSRLTVL.

The V call is TRBV27, the J call TRBJ2-7; 7 bases are a match to TRBD1. The germline V gene has CDR1 MNHEY and CDR2 SMNVEV (reference sequence). V dropped 5 bases and J dropped 0; count of bases not matched to a gene: 13. The CDR3 totals 17 residues. The CDR3 DNA reads TGTGCCAGCAGTATTAAAGCCGGGACAGTGGACTCCTACGAGCAGTACTTC. As protein: CASSIKAGTVDSYEQYF.

The CDR3 loop is CASSPPGTGGYYGYTF. CDR3 coding DNA: TGTGCCAGCTCACCACCTGGGACAGGGGGCTACTATGGCTACACCTTC. The chain carries TRBV18 and TRBJ1-2, with 12 nucleotides matching TRBD1. V was clipped by 0 bases and J by 3 bases; unmatched bases: 2. Germline V gene data show CDR1 as KGHSH and CDR2 as LQKENI. This CDR3 is 16 amino acids long.

The gene calls are TRBV4-1 and TRBJ1-4, with TRBD1 identical over 11 bases. The length of the CDR3 is 18 residues. With V trimmed by 2 bases and J by 9 bases, 14 bases remained unmatched. Germline assignment: CDR1 MGHRA and CDR2 YSYEKL. The CDR3 region is CASSQPFPLRDRGKKLFF. The CDR3 DNA follows: TGCGCCAGCAGCCAACCTTTTCCCCTCCGGGACAGGGGGAAAAAACTGTTTTTT.

The rearrangement links TRBV29-1 to TRBJ1-1; 7 positions match TRBD1. In germline, CDR1 is SQVTM, CDR2 ANQGSEA. This CDR3 is built from 14 residues. J was trimmed by 4 bases and V by 3 bases; bases with no gene match: 8. CDR3 amino acids: CSVDPRGSSTEAFF. The CDR3 bases are TGCAGCGTTGATCCCAGGGGGAGCTCCACTGAAGCTTTCTTT. The whole variable domain, remainder taken from reference TRBV29-1 and TRBJ1-1, is SAVISQKPSRDICQRGTSLTIQCQVDSQVTMMFWYRQQPGQSLTLIATANQGSEATYESGFVIDKFPISRPNLTFSTLTVSNMSPEDSSIYLCSVDPRGSSTEAFFGQGTRLTVV.

Note on this clone: Germline is not matched at one junction end, which may reflect a read error. The chain employs TRBV4-1 and TRBJ1-5; no clear D gene. The CDR3 covers 14 residues. Germline V gives CDR1 MGHRA, CDR2 YSYEKL. CDR3 region: CASSEDQASQPQHF. CDR3 nucleotides: TGCGCCAGCAGCGAAGACCAGGCTTCCCAGCCCCAGCATTTT.

The V and J genes are TRBV19 and TRBJ1-1; no firm D call. The CDR3 extends over 12 amino acids. CDR1 LNHDA and CDR2 SQIVND come from the germline V gene (reference sequence). Trimming shortened V by 2 bases and J by 8 bases, and 9 bases separated the two germline ends. CDR3 bases: TGTGCCAGTAGTATATCGAGGAACGAAGCTTTCTTT. Translation gives CASSISRNEAFF.

This sequence joins TRBV7-2 and TRBJ2-3, with 9 bases that match TRBD2. The CDR3 runs 17 residues. Germline V gene sequence: CDR1 SGHTA, CDR2 FQGNSA. V trimming: 2 bases; J trimming: 1 base; junction bases outside the gene matches: 7. The chain's CDR3 is CASSLWFAGGGTDTQYF. CDR3 in DNA: TGTGCCAGCAGCTTATGGTTCGCGGGGGGGGGCACAGATACGCAGTATTTT.

The V and J genes are TRBV27 and TRBJ1-3; 7 bases map to TRBD1. Germline assignment: CDR1 MNHEY and CDR2 SMNVEV (reference sequence). Germline trimming cut 8 bases from V and 2 bases from J; bases unmatched to any gene: 21. The CDR3 loop spans 19 amino acids. The CDR3: CASPPRQGLGSLPGNTIYF. The CDR3 DNA is TGTGCCAGCCCCCCCCGACAGGGATTGGGGTCCCTCCCTGGAAACACCATATATTTT.

In its sample, this clone was seen once. The chain uses TRBV11-2 and TRBJ1-1; D unclear. The CDR3 runs 14 residues. Germline V CDR1 and CDR2: SGHAT, FQNNGV. The V end was cut by 0 bases, the J end by 5 bases, with 10 bases between. The CDR3: CASSLDPGRTEAFF. The DNA for the CDR3 is TGTGCCAGCAGCTTAGATCCGGGAAGGACTGAAGCTTTCTTT.

This clone appeared once. This rearrangement joins TRBV7-9 to TRBJ2-3; D is uncertain. The CDR3 is made up of 15 amino acids. V was cut by 1 base and J by 2 bases, with 10 bases left in between. CDR1 SEHNR and CDR2 FQNEAQ come from the germline V gene (reference sequence). The CDR3 bases are TGTGCCAGCAGCTTAGACAGAATTTTCACAGATACGCAGTATTTT. Protein product: CASSLDRIFTDTQYF.

This chain links TRBV5-8 with TRBJ1-4; TRBD1 agrees at 7 bases. Unmatched junction bases numbered 7, after V lost 1 base and J lost 4 bases. Germline V CDR1 and CDR2: SGHTS, YDEGEE. The CDR3 sequence is 16 residues long. CDR3 sequence: CASSLYAGGSNEKLFF. In DNA form, the CDR3 reads TGTGCCAGCAGCTTGTACGCAGGGGGAAGTAATGAAAAACTGTTTTTT.